This T cell receptor beta chain comes out of a study of T cells after yellow fever vaccination. Germline CDR1 DFQATT, CDR2 SNEGSKA (reference sequence). This CDR3 is 14 amino acids long. V was pared by 3 bases and J by 6 bases, with 18 bases between. At least ten counts were recorded for this clonotype. Its specificity is unknown. Study-level results: Abundant clonotypes from the bulk population could contaminate FACS-sorted repertoires.

TCRdb reprocessed the 5' RACE reads with MiXCR, giving one entry per CDR3 protein. The sample has approximately 300,000 distinct CDR3 sequences, about 11% seen once. The sequenced sample was CD4+ T cells sorted from PBMCs, obtained 45 days after the yellow fever booster vaccination. The chain uses TRBV20-1 and TRBJ2-7; D gene ambiguous. The TCR sequence derives from a man aged 18 to 29 who received the YFV17D yellow fever vaccine. CDR3 coding DNA: TGCAGTGCTAGGTCCCCACAGAACTCTCCCGAGCAGTACTTC. Amino acids: CSARSPQNSPEQYF.